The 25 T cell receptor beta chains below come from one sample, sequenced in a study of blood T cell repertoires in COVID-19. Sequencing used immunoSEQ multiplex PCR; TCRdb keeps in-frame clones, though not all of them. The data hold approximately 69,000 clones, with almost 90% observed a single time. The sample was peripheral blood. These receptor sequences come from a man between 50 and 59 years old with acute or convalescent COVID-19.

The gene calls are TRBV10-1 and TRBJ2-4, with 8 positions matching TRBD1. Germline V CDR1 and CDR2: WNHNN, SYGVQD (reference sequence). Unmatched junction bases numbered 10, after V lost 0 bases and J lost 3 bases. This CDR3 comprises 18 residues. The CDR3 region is CASSESRQGSLDKNIQYF. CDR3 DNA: TGCGCCAGCAGTGAGTCAAGACAGGGGTCATTGGACAAAAACATTCAGTACTTC.

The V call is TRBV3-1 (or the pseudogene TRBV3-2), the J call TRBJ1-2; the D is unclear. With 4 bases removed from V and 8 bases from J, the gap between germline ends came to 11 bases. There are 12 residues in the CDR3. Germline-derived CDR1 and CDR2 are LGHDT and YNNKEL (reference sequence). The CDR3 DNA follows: TGTGCCAGCAGCCTCCTTTCTATGGGCTACACCTTC. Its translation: CASSLLSMGYTF.

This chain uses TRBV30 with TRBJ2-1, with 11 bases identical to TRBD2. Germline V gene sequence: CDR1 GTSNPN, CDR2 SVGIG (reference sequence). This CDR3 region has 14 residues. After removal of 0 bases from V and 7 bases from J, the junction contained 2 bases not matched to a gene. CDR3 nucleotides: TGTGCCTGGAGTGTACTAGCGGGAGCAAATGAGCAGTTCTTC. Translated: CAWSVLAGANEQFF.

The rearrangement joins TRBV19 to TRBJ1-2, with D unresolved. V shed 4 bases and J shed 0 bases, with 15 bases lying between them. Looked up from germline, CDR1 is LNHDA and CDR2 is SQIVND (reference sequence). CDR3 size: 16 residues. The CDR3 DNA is TGTGCCAGTAGTACACCGACATGGGCCGCTAACTATGGCTACACCTTC. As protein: CASSTPTWAANYGYTF.

The CDR3 coding sequence is TGTGCCAGCAGTTCGTCAGGGCAGGGGGGTGGCTACACCTTC. Protein product: CASSSSGQGGGYTF. The chain combines TRBV6-5 with TRBJ1-2; TRBD1 agrees at 7 bases. Trimming cost V 4 bases and J 7 bases; bases outside gene matches: 9. The CDR3 sequence is 14 residues long. Germline V gene data show CDR1 as MNHEY and CDR2 as SVGAGI.

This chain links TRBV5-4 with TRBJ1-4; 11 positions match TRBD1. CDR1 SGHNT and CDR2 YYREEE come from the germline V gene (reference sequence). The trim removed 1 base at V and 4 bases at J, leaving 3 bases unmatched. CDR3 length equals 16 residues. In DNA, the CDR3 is TGTGCCAGCAGCTTGCGGACAGGGGGCGTTAATGAAAAACTGTTTTTT. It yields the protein CASSLRTGGVNEKLFF.

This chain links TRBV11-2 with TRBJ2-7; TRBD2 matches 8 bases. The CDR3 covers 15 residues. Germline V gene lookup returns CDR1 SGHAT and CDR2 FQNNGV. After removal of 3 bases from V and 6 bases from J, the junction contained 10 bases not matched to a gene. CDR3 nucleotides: TGTGCCAGCAGCTTTCGGACTAGCTTAGGATCCGAGCAGTACTTC. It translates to CASSFRTSLGSEQYF.

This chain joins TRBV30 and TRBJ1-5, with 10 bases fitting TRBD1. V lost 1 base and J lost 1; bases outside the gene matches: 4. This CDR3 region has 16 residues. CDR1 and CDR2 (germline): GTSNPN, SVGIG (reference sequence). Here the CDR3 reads CAWSGQGASSNQPQHF. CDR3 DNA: TGTGCCTGGAGTGGACAGGGGGCAAGCAGCAATCAGCCCCAGCATTTT.

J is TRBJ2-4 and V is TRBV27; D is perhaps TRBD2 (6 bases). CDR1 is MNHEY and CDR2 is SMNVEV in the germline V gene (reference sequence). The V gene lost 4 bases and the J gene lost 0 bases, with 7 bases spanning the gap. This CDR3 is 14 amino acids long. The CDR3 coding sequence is TGTGCCAGCAGTTCGGGACTAGCCAAAAACATTCAGTACTTC. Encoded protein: CASSSGLAKNIQYF.

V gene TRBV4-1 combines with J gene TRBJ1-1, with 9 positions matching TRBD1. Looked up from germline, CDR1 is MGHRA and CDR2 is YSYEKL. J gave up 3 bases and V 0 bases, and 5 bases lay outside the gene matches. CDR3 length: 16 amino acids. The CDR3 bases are TGCGCCAGCAGCCAAGACCCCACAGGGGGCTACACTGAAGCTTTCTTT. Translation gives CASSQDPTGGYTEAFF.

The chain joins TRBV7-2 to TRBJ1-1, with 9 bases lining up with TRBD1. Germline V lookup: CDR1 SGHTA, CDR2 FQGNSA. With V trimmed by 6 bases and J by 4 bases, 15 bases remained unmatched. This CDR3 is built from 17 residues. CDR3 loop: CASRLYRTGVGGTEAFF. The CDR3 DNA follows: TGTGCCAGCAGACTCTACCGGACAGGGGTTGGTGGCACTGAAGCTTTCTTT.

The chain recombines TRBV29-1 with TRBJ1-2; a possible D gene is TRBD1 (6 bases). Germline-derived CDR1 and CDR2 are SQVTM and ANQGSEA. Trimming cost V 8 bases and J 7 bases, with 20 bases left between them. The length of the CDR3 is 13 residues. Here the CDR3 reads CSSGTPDYGGYTF. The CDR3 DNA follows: TGCAGCTCTGGGACACCCGATTATGGTGGCTACACCTTC.

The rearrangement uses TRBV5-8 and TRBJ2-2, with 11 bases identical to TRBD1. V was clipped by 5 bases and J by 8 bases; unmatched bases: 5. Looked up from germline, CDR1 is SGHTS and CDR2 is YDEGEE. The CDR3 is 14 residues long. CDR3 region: CASRRTGGSGELFF. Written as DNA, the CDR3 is TGTGCCAGCAGGCGGACAGGGGGCTCGGGGGAGCTGTTTTTT.

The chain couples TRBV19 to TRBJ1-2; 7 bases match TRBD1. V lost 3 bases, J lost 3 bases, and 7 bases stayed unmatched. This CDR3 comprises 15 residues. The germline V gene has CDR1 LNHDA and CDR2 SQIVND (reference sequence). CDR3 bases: TGTGCCAGTAGTATGGACAGGATTGCGGACTATGGCTACACCTTC. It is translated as CASSMDRIADYGYTF. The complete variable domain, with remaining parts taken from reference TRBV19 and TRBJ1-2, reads DGGITQSPKYLFRKEGQNVTLSCEQNLNHDAMYWYRQDPGQGLRLIYYSQIVNDFQKGDIAEGYSVSREKKESFPLTVTSAQKNPTAFYLCASSMDRIADYGYTFGSGTRLTVV.

CDR3 region: CATSDTHQGRRGETQYF. CDR3 bases: TGTGCCACCAGTGATACCCACCAGGGTCGACGGGGGGAGACCCAGTACTTC. The V and J genes are TRBV24-1 and TRBJ2-5, with D perhaps TRBD2 (6 bases). Trimming cost V 3 bases and J 5 bases, with 21 bases left between them. This CDR3 comprises 17 residues. Germline CDR1 KGHDR, CDR2 SFDVKD.

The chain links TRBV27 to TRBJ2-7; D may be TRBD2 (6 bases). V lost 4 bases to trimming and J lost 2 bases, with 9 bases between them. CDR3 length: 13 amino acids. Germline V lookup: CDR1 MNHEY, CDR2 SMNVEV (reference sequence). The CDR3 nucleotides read TGTGCCAGCAGTTCTCCGGGAGCCTACGAGCAGTACTTC. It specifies CASSSPGAYEQYF.

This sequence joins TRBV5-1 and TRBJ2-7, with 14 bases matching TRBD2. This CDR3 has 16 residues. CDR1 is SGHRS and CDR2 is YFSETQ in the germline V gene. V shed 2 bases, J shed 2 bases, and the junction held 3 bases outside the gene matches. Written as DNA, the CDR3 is TGCGCCAGCAGCTTTGGACTAGCGGGAGGCACCTACGAGCAGTACTTC. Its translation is CASSFGLAGGTYEQYF.

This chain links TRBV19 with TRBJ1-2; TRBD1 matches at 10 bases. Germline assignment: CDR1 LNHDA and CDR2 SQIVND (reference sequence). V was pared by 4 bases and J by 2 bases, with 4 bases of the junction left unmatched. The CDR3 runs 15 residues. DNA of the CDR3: TGTGCCAGTAGTAGCCGGGACAGGGGAAACTATGGCTACACCTTC. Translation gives CASSSRDRGNYGYTF.

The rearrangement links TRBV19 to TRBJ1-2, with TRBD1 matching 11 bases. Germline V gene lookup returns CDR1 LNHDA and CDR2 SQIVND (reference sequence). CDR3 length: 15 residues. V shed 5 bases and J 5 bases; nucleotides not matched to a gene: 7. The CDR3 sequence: CASSVGQGAMYGYTF. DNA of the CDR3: TGTGCCAGTAGTGTCGGACAGGGGGCTATGTATGGCTACACCTTC.

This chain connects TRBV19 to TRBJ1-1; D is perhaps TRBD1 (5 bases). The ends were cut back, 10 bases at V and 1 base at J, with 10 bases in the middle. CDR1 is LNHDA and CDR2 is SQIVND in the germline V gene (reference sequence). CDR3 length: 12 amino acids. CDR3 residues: CATREGNTEAFF. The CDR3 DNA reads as TGTGCCACCAGGGAGGGGAACACTGAAGCTTTCTTT.

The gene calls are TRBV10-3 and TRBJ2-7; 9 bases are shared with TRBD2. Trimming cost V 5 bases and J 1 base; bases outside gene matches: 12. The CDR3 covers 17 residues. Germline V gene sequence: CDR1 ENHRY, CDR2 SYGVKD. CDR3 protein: CAISSPGGAGGSYEQYF. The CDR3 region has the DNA TGTGCCATCAGTTCCCCCGGAGGCGCGGGAGGGTCCTACGAGCAGTACTTC.

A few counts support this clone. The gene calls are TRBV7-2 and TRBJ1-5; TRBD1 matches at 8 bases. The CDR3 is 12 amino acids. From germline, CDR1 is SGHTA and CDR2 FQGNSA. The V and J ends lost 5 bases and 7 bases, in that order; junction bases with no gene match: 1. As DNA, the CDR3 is TGTGCCAGCAGCCCAGGGGGCCAGCCCCAGCATTTT. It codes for CASSPGGQPQHF.

The CDR3, as DNA: TGTGCCATCAGTGATGAGAGGAGGCCTAATGAAAAACTGTTTTTT. Encoded protein: CAISDERRPNEKLFF. V usage is TRBV10-3 and J usage is TRBJ1-4; unclear D gene. CDR3 length equals 15 residues. Germline V gene data show CDR1 as ENHRY and CDR2 as SYGVKD. Trimming took off 3 bases at V and 3 bases at J, with 11 bases between the two ends.

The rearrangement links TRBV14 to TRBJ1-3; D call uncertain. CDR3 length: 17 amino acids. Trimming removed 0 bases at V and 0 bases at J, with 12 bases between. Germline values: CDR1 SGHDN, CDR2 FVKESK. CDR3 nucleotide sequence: TGTGCCAGCAGCCAAGATCGGGAAATCCACTCTGGAAACACCATATATTTT. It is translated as CASSQDREIHSGNTIYF.

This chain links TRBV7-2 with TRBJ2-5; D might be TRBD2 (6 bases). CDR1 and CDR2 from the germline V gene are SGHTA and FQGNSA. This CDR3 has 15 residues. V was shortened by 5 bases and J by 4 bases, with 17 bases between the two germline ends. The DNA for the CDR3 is TGTGCCAGCAGCCCCAACCCTAGCGAGGGAGAGACCCAGTACTTC. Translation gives CASSPNPSEGETQYF.